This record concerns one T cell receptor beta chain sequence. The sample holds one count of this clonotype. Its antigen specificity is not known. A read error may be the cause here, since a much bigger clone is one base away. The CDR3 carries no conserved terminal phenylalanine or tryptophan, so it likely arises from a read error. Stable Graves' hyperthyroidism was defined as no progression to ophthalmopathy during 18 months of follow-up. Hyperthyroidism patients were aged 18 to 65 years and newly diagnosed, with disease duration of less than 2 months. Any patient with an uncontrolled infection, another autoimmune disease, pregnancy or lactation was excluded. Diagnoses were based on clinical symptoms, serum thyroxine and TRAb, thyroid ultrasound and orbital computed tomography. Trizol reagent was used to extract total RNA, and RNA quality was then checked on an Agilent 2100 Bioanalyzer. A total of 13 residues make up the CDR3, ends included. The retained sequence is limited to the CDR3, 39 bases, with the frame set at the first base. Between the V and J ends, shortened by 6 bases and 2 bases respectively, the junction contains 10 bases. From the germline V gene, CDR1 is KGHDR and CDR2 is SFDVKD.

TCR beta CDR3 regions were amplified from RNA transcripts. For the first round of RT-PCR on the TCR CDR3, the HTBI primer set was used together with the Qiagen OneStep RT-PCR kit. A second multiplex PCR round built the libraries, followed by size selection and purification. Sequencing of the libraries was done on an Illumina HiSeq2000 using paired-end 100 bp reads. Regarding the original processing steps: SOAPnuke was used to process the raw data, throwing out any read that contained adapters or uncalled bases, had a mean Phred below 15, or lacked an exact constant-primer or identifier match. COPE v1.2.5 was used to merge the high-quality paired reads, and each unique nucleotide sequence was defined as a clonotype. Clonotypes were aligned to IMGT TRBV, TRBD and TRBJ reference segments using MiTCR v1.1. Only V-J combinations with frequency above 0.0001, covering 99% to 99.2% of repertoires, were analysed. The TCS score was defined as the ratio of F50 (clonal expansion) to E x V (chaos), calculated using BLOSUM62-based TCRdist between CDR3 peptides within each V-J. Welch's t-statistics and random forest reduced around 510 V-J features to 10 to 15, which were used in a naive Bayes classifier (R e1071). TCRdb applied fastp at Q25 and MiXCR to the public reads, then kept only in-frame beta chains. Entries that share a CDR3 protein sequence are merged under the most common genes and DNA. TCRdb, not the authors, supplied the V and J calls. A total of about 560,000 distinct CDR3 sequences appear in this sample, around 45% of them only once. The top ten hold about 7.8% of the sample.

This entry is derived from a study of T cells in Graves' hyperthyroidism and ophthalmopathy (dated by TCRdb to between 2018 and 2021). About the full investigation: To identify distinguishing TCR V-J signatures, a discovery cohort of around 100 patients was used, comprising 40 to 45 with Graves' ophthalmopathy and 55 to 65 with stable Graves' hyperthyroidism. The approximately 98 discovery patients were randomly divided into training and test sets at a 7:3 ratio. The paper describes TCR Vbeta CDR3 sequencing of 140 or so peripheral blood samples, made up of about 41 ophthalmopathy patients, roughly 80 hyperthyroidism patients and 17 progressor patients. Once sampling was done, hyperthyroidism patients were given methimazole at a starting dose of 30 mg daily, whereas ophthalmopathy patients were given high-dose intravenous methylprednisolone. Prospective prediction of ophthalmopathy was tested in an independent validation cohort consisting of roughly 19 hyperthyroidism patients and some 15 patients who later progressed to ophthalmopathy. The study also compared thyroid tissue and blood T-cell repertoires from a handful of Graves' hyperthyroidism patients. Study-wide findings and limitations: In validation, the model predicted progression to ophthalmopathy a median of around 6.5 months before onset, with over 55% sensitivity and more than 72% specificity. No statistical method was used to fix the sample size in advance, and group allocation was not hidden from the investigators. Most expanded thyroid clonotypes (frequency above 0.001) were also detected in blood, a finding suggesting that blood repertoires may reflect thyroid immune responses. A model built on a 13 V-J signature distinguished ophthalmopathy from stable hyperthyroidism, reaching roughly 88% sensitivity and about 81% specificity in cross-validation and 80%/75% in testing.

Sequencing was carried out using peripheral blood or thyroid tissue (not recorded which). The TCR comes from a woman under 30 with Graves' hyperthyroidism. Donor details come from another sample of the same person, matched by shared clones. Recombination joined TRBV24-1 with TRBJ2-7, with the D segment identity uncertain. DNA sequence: TGTGCCACCAGTACGGAGTCAGCCTACGAGCAGTACCTC. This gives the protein CATSTESAYEQYL.